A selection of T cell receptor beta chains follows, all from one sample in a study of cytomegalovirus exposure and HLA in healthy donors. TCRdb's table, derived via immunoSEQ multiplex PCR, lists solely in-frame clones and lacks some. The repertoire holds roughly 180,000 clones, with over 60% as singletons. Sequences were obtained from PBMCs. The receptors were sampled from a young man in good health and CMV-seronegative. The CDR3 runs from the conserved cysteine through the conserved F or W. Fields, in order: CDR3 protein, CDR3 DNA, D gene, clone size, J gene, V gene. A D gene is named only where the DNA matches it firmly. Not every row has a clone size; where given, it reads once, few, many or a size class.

CDR3: CASSLLYREGPDTQYF
DNA: TGCGCCAGCAGCTTATTGTATCGGGAGGGGCCCGATACGCAGTATTTT
D: TRBD2
size: .
J: TRBJ2-3
V: TRBV5-1

CDR3: CASSPDGTVQETQYF
DNA: TGTGCCAGCAGCCCGGACGGGACAGTCCAAGAGACCCAGTACTTC
D: TRBD1
size: .
J: TRBJ2-5
V: TRBV11-3

CDR3: CASGFGGRETQYF
DNA: TGTGCCAGCGGCTTTGGGGGGAGGGAGACCCAGTACTTC
D: .
size: .
J: TRBJ2-5
V: TRBV27

CDR3: CASQGNTIYF
DNA: TGTGCCAGCCAAGGAAACACCATATATTTT
D: .
size: .
J: TRBJ1-3
V: TRBV2

CDR3: CASVHGTGGYEQYF
DNA: TGTGCCAGCGTCCACGGGACAGGGGGTTACGAGCAGTACTTC
D: TRBD1
size: once
J: TRBJ2-7
V: TRBV2

CDR3: CASSDRQLNTEAFF
DNA: TGTGCCAGCAGTGACCGACAGCTGAACACTGAAGCTTTCTTT
D: .
size: .
J: TRBJ1-1
V: TRBV6-4

CDR3: CASSLEGTGVYEQYF
DNA: TGTGCCAGCAGCTTAGAGGGGACGGGAGTCTACGAGCAGTACTTC
D: .
size: .
J: TRBJ2-7
V: TRBV7-2

CDR3: CSAGGPHGQIYGYTF
DNA: TGCAGCGCGGGGGGTCCCCATGGACAGATCTATGGCTACACCTTC
D: .
size: .
J: TRBJ1-2
V: TRBV29-1

CDR3: CASSLGVGDSGQPQHF
DNA: TGTGCCAGCAGCTTAGGTGTGGGGGACAGTGGACAGCCCCAGCATTTT
D: TRBD1
size: .
J: TRBJ1-5
V: TRBV7-9

CDR3: CASSLGSGEQFF
DNA: TGTGCCAGCAGCTTGGGTTCGGGTGAGCAGTTCTTC
D: .
size: .
J: TRBJ2-1
V: TRBV5-6

CDR3: CASSQSGGYNSPLHF
DNA: TGCGCCAGCAGCCAGTCAGGGGGTTATAATTCACCCCTCCACTTT
D: TRBD1
size: .
J: TRBJ1-6
V: TRBV4-1

CDR3: CASSSRQGGSPLHF
DNA: TGTGCCAGCAGTTCTCGACAGGGTGGTTCACCCCTCCACTTT
D: TRBD1
size: .
J: TRBJ1-6
V: TRBV6-5

CDR3: CASTGGGTSYGYTF
DNA: TGTGCCAGTACGGGAGGTGGTACCTCCTATGGCTACACCTTC
D: .
size: .
J: TRBJ1-2
V: TRBV2

CDR3: CASRKTTGPGGSYEQYF
DNA: TGTGCCAGCAGGAAAACAACAGGGCCTGGTGGGTCCTACGAGCAGTACTTC
D: .
size: .
J: TRBJ2-7
V: TRBV28

CDR3: CASSVMDRGLNEQFF
DNA: TGTGCCAGCAGTGTAATGGACAGGGGGCTTAATGAGCAGTTCTTC
D: TRBD1
size: .
J: TRBJ2-1
V: TRBV6-1

CDR3: CASSRGLETYEQYF
DNA: TGCGCCAGCAGCCGGGGACTAGAGACCTACGAGCAGTACTTC
D: TRBD2
size: few
J: TRBJ2-7
V: TRBV5-1

CDR3: CASSDHRVSRPYGYTF
DNA: TGTGCCAGCAGTGACCACCGGGTATCGCGGCCTTATGGCTACACCTTC
D: .
size: .
J: TRBJ1-2
V: TRBV6-1

CDR3: CSAGWVDTQYF
DNA: TGCAGTGCCGGGTGGGTAGATACGCAGTATTTT
D: .
size: .
J: TRBJ2-3
V: TRBV20-1